These T cell receptor beta chains were read from a single sample in a study of OX40 agonist ivuxolimab in advanced cancers. TCRdb's table, derived via immunoSEQ multiplex PCR, lists solely in-frame clones and lacks some. The sample contains some 46,000 clones, approximately 86% of which appear only once. The input for sequencing was CD4+ or CD8+ T cells sorted from blood, taken in a trial of the OX40 agonist ivuxolimab. Source of these receptors: an adult with an advanced solid tumor such as melanoma, head and neck, liver or kidney cancer. Both conserved end residues are part of each CDR3. D genes are given only for firm matches. Clone size is not always given. Where it is, it says once, few, many or a class for expanded clones.

size: .
D: TRBD1
J: TRBJ2-1
V: TRBV5-4
DNA: TGTGCCAGCAGCAAAGGACAGGCTCGGGGCAATGAGCAGTTCTTC
CDR3: CASSKGQARGNEQFF

size: .
D: TRBD1
J: TRBJ2-3
V: TRBV19
DNA: TGTGCCAGTAGTAAACGACAGGGAGTTAGCACAGATACGCAGTATTTT
CDR3: CASSKRQGVSTDTQYF

size: .
D: TRBD2
J: TRBJ2-5
V: TRBV6-5
DNA: TGTGCCAGCAGTTACGGGGAGGGGACTTTGGAGACCCAGTACTTC
CDR3: CASSYGEGTLETQYF

size: few
D: .
J: TRBJ2-7
V: TRBV7-9
DNA: TGTGCCAGCAGCCGGAGCTCCTACGAGCAGTACTTC
CDR3: CASSRSSYEQYF

size: .
D: .
J: TRBJ1-2
V: TRBV6-1
DNA: TGTGCCAGCAGTGAACAGGCTAATAAAGACTATGGCTACACCTTC
CDR3: CASSEQANKDYGYTF

size: once
D: .
J: TRBJ2-7
V: TRBV28
DNA: TGTGCCAGTTTCCACCGGGACGGCAGCTCCTACGAGCAGTACTTC
CDR3: CASFHRDGSSYEQYF

size: .
D: TRBD1
J: TRBJ2-3
V: TRBV18
DNA: TGTGCCAGCTCACCATTTGGACAGGGGAGCACAGATACGCAGTATTTT
CDR3: CASSPFGQGSTDTQYF

size: once
D: .
J: TRBJ1-2
V: TRBV6-5
DNA: TGTGCCAGCAGTTACTTTGCCGCGGGGGATAACTATGGCTACACCTTC
CDR3: CASSYFAAGDNYGYTF

size: .
D: TRBD1
J: TRBJ1-1
V: TRBV19
DNA: TGTGCCAGTAGTATAAAAATCCGACAGGGAGGGGGGACTGAAGCTTTCTTT
CDR3: CASSIKIRQGGGTEAFF

size: .
D: .
J: TRBJ2-1
V: TRBV7-7
DNA: TGTGCTAGCAGCTTAGCGCCGGGTGACTCTAAACAGTTCTTC
CDR3: CASSLAPGDSKQFF

size: .
D: TRBD1
J: TRBJ2-7
V: TRBV11-2
DNA: TGTGCCAGCAGCCACCGGGACAGGAACTACGAGCAGTACTTC
CDR3: CASSHRDRNYEQYF

size: .
D: .
J: TRBJ2-7
V: TRBV5-4
DNA: TGTGCCAGCAGCATACGAAGCGGCTACGAGCAGTACTTC
CDR3: CASSIRSGYEQYF

size: .
D: .
J: TRBJ1-1
V: TRBV25-1
DNA: TGTGCCAGCAGTGCGGGGGTCGGCACTGAAGCTTTCTTT
CDR3: CASSAGVGTEAFF

size: .
D: .
J: TRBJ1-2
V: TRBV10-2
DNA: TGCGCCAGCAGTGAGGCGCGGGACTATGGCTACACCTTC
CDR3: CASSEARDYGYTF

size: .
D: TRBD1
J: TRBJ1-3
V: TRBV11-2
DNA: TGTGCCAGCAGCTTAGTACTAGGGGGCATCTCTGGAAACACCATATATTTT
CDR3: CASSLVLGGISGNTIYF

size: medium-sized
D: .
J: TRBJ2-7
V: TRBV6-5
DNA: TGTGCCAGCAGGACGGAAGGTCCCTACGAGCAGTACTTC
CDR3: CASRTEGPYEQYF

size: .
D: .
J: TRBJ2-1
V: TRBV5-1
DNA: TGCGCCAGCAGCCGCGAGGGGGGACATTCCCCCTACAATGAGCAGTTCTTC
CDR3: CASSREGGHSPYNEQFF

size: .
D: .
J: TRBJ2-1
V: TRBV19
DNA: TGTGCCAGTAGTATATACGACAGTTACAATGAGCAGTTCTTC
CDR3: CASSIYDSYNEQFF

size: .
D: TRBD1
J: TRBJ2-2
V: TRBV7-7
DNA: TGTGCCAGCAGCCCGACAGGGTTTAACACCGGGGAGCTGTTTTTT
CDR3: CASSPTGFNTGELFF

size: .
D: .
J: TRBJ1-2
V: TRBV18
DNA: TGTGCCAGCTCACCAGGTTTAGACACCTATGGCTACACCTTC
CDR3: CASSPGLDTYGYTF

size: .
D: .
J: TRBJ1-2
V: TRBV29-1
DNA: TGCAGCGCCTCTGCGGGCTATGGCTACACCTTC
CDR3: CSASAGYGYTF

size: .
D: .
J: TRBJ1-1
V: TRBV11-1
DNA: TGTGCCAGCAGCTTAGGTACGACTGAAGCTTTCTTT
CDR3: CASSLGTTEAFF

size: .
D: TRBD2
J: TRBJ2-3
V: TRBV6-6
DNA: TGTGCCAGCAGATATAGCGGGAGGGACGCAGATACGCAGTATTTT
CDR3: CASRYSGRDADTQYF

size: .
D: .
J: TRBJ2-3
V: TRBV7-2
DNA: TGTGCCAGCAGCTTAGCTGCGGGGCGTAGCACAGATACGCAGTATTTT
CDR3: CASSLAAGRSTDTQYF

size: once
D: TRBD1
J: TRBJ2-5
V: TRBV18
DNA: TGTGCCAGTCTGTCCCTGGGACAGGTGGTAAAAGAGACCCAGTACTTC
CDR3: CASLSLGQVVKETQYF

size: .
D: .
J: TRBJ2-5
V: TRBV20-1
DNA: TGCAGTGCAAATACCAAAGAGACCCAGTACTTC
CDR3: CSANTKETQYF

size: .
D: .
J: TRBJ1-2
V: TRBV2
DNA: TGTGCCAGCAGACGCCTAGGACAGTCTAACTATGGCTACACCTTC
CDR3: CASRRLGQSNYGYTF

size: .
D: TRBD1
J: TRBJ2-1
V: TRBV25-1
DNA: TGTGCCAGCAGAGGACAGGGGGAGTACAATGAGCAGTTCTTC
CDR3: CASRGQGEYNEQFF

size: .
D: .
J: TRBJ2-5
V: TRBV7-6
DNA: TGTGCCAGCAGCTTGGGGCGGGACCGCCGGGAGACCCAGTACTTC
CDR3: CASSLGRDRRETQYF

size: .
D: .
J: TRBJ2-5
V: TRBV11-3
DNA: TGTGCCAGCAGCCTAAGAGGAATCCCCGAAGAGACCCAGTACTTC
CDR3: CASSLRGIPEETQYF

size: few
D: .
J: TRBJ1-2
V: TRBV29-1
DNA: TGCAGCGTTGAAGACTCCATGGGTGGCTACACCTTC
CDR3: CSVEDSMGGYTF

size: .
D: .
J: TRBJ1-2
V: TRBV4-1
DNA: TGCGCCAGCAGCCAAGATCGGTCCCACGGTCTTAACTATGGCTACACCTTC
CDR3: CASSQDRSHGLNYGYTF

size: .
D: .
J: TRBJ2-3
V: TRBV29-1
DNA: TGCAGCGTTGGATTCACCGCCGGGGATACGCAGTATTTT
CDR3: CSVGFTAGDTQYF

size: .
D: .
J: TRBJ2-7
V: TRBV4-2
DNA: TGTGCCAGCAGCCAAGTAGACGATGCGTACGGCCACGAGCAGTACTTC
CDR3: CASSQVDDAYGHEQYF

size: .
D: TRBD2
J: TRBJ2-5
V: TRBV7-3
DNA: TGTGCCAGCAGCCCCAGCAGGGGACTAGAGTTTGATGAGACCCAGTACTTC
CDR3: CASSPSRGLEFDETQYF

size: .
D: .
J: TRBJ1-1
V: TRBV10-3
DNA: TGTGCCATCACCCGTGCACTGAACACTGAAGCTTTCTTT
CDR3: CAITRALNTEAFF

size: once
D: .
J: TRBJ2-4
V: TRBV2
DNA: TGTGCCAGCAGTGAGGACCCAGACGTTCAGTACTTC
CDR3: CASSEDPDVQYF